The rows below give T cell receptor beta chains drawn from one sample of a study of blood T cell repertoires in COVID-19. The repertoire was sequenced with immunoSEQ multiplex PCR; TCRdb's copy has only in-frame clones and lacks some. The sample lists about 220,000 clones, approximately 83% seen once, with approximately 5% in the top ten. The specimen was PBMCs or T cells enriched from blood (not recorded which). The source is a woman aged 50 to 60 who had been exposed to COVID-19. CDR3s include the opening cysteine and the closing phenylalanine or tryptophan. A D gene is named only where the DNA matches it firmly. A row's size may be missing; if present it is once, few, many or a size class.

D,size,V,J,CDR3,DNA
-,-,TRBV6-6,TRBJ1-5,CASGEGQPQHF,TGTGCCAGCGGTGAGGGTCAGCCCCAGCATTTT
-,-,TRBV11-2,TRBJ2-5,CASSPESGQKETQYF,TGTGCCAGCAGCCCCGAAAGTGGACAGAAGGAGACCCAGTACTTC
-,-,TRBV6-6,TRBJ2-3,CASSEPERDTQYF,TGTGCCAGCAGCGAGCCAGAGCGGGATACGCAGTATTTT
TRBD2,-,TRBV18,TRBJ2-2,CASSLSIFAGANTGELFF,TGTGCCAGCTCCCTATCAATTTTCGCGGGGGCGAACACCGGGGAGCTGTTTTTT
-,-,TRBV21-1,TRBJ2-7,CASSIMPGLALYEQYF,TGTGCCAGCAGCATAATGCCGGGACTAGCGTTATACGAGCAGTACTTC
-,-,TRBV18,TRBJ1-3,CASSPGVSSGNTIYF,TGTGCCAGCTCACCAGGAGTGAGCTCTGGAAACACCATATATTTT
TRBD1,-,TRBV6-2/TRBV6-3,TRBJ1-4,CASSYGQGASGEKLFF,TGTGCCAGCAGTTACGGACAGGGGGCGAGTGGAGAAAAACTGTTTTTT
-,once,TRBV15,TRBJ2-7,CATSLTLGSYEQYF,TGTGCCACCAGCCTGACTCTTGGCTCCTACGAGCAGTACTTC
-,-,TRBV4-3,TRBJ2-2,CASSQATGGELFF,TGCGCCAGCAGCCAAGCCACAGGGGGGGAGCTGTTTTTT
-,once,TRBV7-3,TRBJ2-1,CASSLEGSGGNEQFF,TGTGCCAGCAGCTTAGAGGGTAGCGGCGGCAATGAGCAGTTCTTC
-,once,TRBV28,TRBJ1-4,CASYHSTLRRLFF,TGTGCCAGCTACCACTCAACTTTAAGGAGGCTGTTTTTT
-,few,TRBV6-1,TRBJ1-1,CASSEAKGQVAFF,TGTGCCAGCAGTGAAGCGAAGGGGCAGGTGGCTTTCTTT
TRBD2,-,TRBV27,TRBJ2-1,CASSSGTINNEQFF,TGTGCCAGCAGTTCCGGGACTATCAACAATGAGCAGTTCTTC
-,-,TRBV18,TRBJ1-2,CASSPGSQAGGYTF,TGTGCCAGCTCACCAGGAAGTCAGGCGGGAGGCTACACCTTC
TRBD1,-,TRBV19,TRBJ1-4,CASSMGQGFEKLFF,TGTGCCAGTAGTATGGGACAGGGGTTTGAAAAACTGTTTTTT
-,few,TRBV12-3/TRBV12-4,TRBJ1-1,CASSSGGGRIAFF,TGTGCCAGCAGTTCCGGGGGGGGGCGCATTGCTTTCTTT
-,-,TRBV2,TRBJ1-1,CASSDTGNTEAFF,TGTGCCAGCAGTGATACGGGGAACACTGAAGCTTTCTTT
-,-,TRBV27,TRBJ2-7,CASSLVQGKYEQYF,TGTGCCAGCAGTTTGGTACAGGGAAAATACGAGCAGTACTTC
TRBD1,-,TRBV7-9,TRBJ1-4,CASSPTDRGGEKLFF,TGTGCCAGCAGCCCAACGGACAGGGGGGGCGAAAAACTGTTTTTT
TRBD2,-,TRBV10-3,TRBJ2-1,CAISNGTSGGRYNEQFF,TGTGCCATCAGTAACGGGACTAGCGGGGGGCGGTACAATGAGCAGTTCTTC
TRBD1,-,TRBV6-5,TRBJ2-6,CASSPRGLGANVLTF,TGTGCCAGCAGCCCCAGGGGGTTGGGGGCCAACGTCCTGACTTTC
-,-,TRBV10-3,TRBJ2-2,CAITTDTHTGELFF,TGTGCCATCACGACGGACACCCACACCGGGGAGCTGTTTTTT
-,-,TRBV6-5,TRBJ2-1,CASSYSLYNEQFF,TGTGCCAGCAGTTACTCTCTCTACAATGAGCAGTTCTTC
TRBD1,-,TRBV6-5,TRBJ1-3,CASATGLPTGNTIYF,TGTGCCAGCGCGACAGGGCTGCCCACTGGAAACACCATATATTTT
-,-,TRBV6-1,TRBJ2-6,CASSAVLSRAGANVLTF,TGTGCCAGCAGTGCCGTACTTAGCCGAGCGGGGGCCAACGTCCTGACTTTC
-,-,TRBV10-1,TRBJ1-5,CASSDRTVYRDQPQHF,TGCGCCAGCAGTGATAGGACAGTCTATCGGGATCAGCCCCAGCATTTT
TRBD1,-,TRBV2,TRBJ1-1,CASRVRQGVGTEAFF,TGTGCCAGCAGGGTTCGACAGGGCGTAGGGACTGAAGCTTTCTTT
-,-,TRBV19,TRBJ2-3,CASNAGGFKDTQYF,TGTGCCAGTAACGCCGGGGGTTTTAAAGATACGCAGTATTTT
TRBD1,-,TRBV7-9,TRBJ1-5,CASSPGQPNQPQHF,TGTGCCAGCAGCCCGGGACAGCCCAATCAGCCCCAGCATTTT
-,many,TRBV19,TRBJ1-1,CASSIAWQGGTEAFF,TGTGCCAGTAGTATAGCTTGGCAGGGAGGAACTGAAGCTTTCTTT
-,-,TRBV3-1/TRBV3-2,TRBJ1-1,CASSPTSRTEAFF,TGTGCCAGCAGTCCTACGTCGCGCACTGAAGCTTTCTTT
TRBD2,few,TRBV11-2,TRBJ2-1,CASSQLAGARNEQFF,TGTGCCAGCAGCCAGCTAGCGGGGGCTAGGAATGAGCAGTTCTTC
-,once,TRBV29-1,TRBJ2-3,CSVSSGGGFTDTQYF,TGCAGCGTTAGTTCCGGCGGGGGCTTCACAGATACGCAGTATTTT
TRBD1,-,TRBV7-9,TRBJ2-7,CASSLASTGQGSYEQYF,TGTGCCAGCAGCTTAGCATCTACGGGACAGGGGTCCTACGAGCAGTACTTC
-,-,TRBV7-2,TRBJ1-1,CASSLGGPEAFF,TGTGCCAGCAGCTTAGGAGGTCCTGAAGCTTTCTTT
TRBD1,-,TRBV18,TRBJ2-7,CASSRTGGLNEQYF,TGTGCCAGCTCGCGGACAGGGGGCTTAAACGAGCAGTACTTC
-,-,TRBV5-1,TRBJ1-1,CASSLVRDTEAFF,TGCGCCAGCAGCTTGGTTCGGGACACTGAAGCTTTCTTT
-,-,TRBV28,TRBJ1-1,CASWVGSTEAFF,TGTGCCAGCTGGGTAGGGAGCACTGAAGCTTTCTTT
-,-,TRBV2,TRBJ2-3,CASRDSSSTDTQYF,TGTGCCAGCCGGGACTCTAGTAGCACAGATACGCAGTATTTT
TRBD1,once,TRBV27,TRBJ1-1,CASSLTGDSTQAFF,TGTGCCAGCAGTTTAACAGGGGATAGTACCCAAGCTTTCTTT
-,-,TRBV5-6,TRBJ2-7,CASSLLAKYEQYF,TGTGCCAGCAGCTTATTAGCGAAATACGAGCAGTACTTC
-,few,TRBV6-5,TRBJ1-2,CASSYSGPGESYTF,TGTGCCAGCAGTTACTCGGGTCCAGGGGAGAGCTACACCTTC
-,-,TRBV21-1,TRBJ1-4,CASSPQNRQGPFDEKLFF,TGTGCCAGCAGCCCCCAAAACCGACAGGGCCCATTCGATGAAAAACTGTTTTTT
TRBD1,-,TRBV6-5,TRBJ1-4,CASSRTGGGGEKLFF,TGTGCCAGCAGCCGAACAGGGGGAGGTGGAGAAAAACTGTTTTTT
-,-,TRBV4-3,TRBJ1-2,CASSQEGGFIGYTF,TGCGCCAGCAGCCAAGAAGGAGGCTTCATCGGCTACACCTTC
TRBD1,-,TRBV7-8,TRBJ1-1,CASSLVAGGSTEAFF,TGTGCCAGCAGCTTAGTGGCAGGGGGGAGTACTGAAGCTTTCTTT
-,-,TRBV4-3,TRBJ2-5,CASSQEDRQETQYF,TGCGCCAGCAGCCAAGAGGACAGACAGGAGACCCAGTACTTC
-,-,TRBV6-5,TRBJ1-4,CASSQSWLNEKLFF,TGTGCCAGCAGTCAGTCGTGGTTAAATGAAAAACTGTTTTTT
-,-,TRBV12-3/TRBV12-4,TRBJ2-5,CASSLSRSPQYF,TGTGCCAGCAGTTTATCACGGTCCCCTCAGTACTTC
-,-,TRBV28,TRBJ2-1,CASRSADSRNEQFF,TGTGCCAGCAGATCCGCCGACAGCCGCAATGAGCAGTTCTTC
-,-,TRBV6-1,TRBJ1-1,CASSEAQRVTEAFF,TGTGCCAGCAGTGAAGCGCAGAGGGTCACTGAAGCTTTCTTT
TRBD2,-,TRBV6-5,TRBJ2-3,CASSHSGVRTDTQYF,TGTGCCAGCAGCCACAGCGGGGTCCGCACAGATACGCAGTATTTT
-,-,TRBV3-1/TRBV3-2,TRBJ1-4,CASSQDRRGGGEEKLFF,TGTGCCAGCAGCCAAGATCGCAGGGGCGGGGGAGAGGAAAAACTGTTTTTT
TRBD1,-,TRBV6-5,TRBJ2-7,CASSTRTGTTYEQYF,TGTGCCAGCAGTACCCGGACAGGGACGACATACGAGCAGTACTTC
-,-,TRBV5-1,TRBJ1-5,CASSFTGNQPQHF,TGCGCCAGCAGCTTTACAGGAAATCAGCCCCAGCATTTT
-,-,TRBV10-3,TRBJ1-6,CAIRSGELSYNSPLHF,TGTGCCATCAGATCAGGGGAGTTAAGCTATAATTCACCCCTCCACTTT
TRBD1,-,TRBV19,TRBJ1-1,CASSVGTGNTEAFF,TGTGCCAGTAGTGTCGGGACAGGGAACACTGAAGCTTTCTTT